A selection of T cell receptor beta chains follows, all from one sample in a study of T cell repertoires in cytomegalovirus infection. No antigens are known for them. TCRdb analysed the reads with MiXCR anew, one entry per CDR3 protein. The sample has 600,000 to 700,000 distinct CDR3 sequences, 33% seen once. The source was cultured PBMCs, collected from culture after CMV antigen stimulation. These receptors came from a human donor in good health (CMV status not recorded). Some clones in this sample may be carry-over from other donors' samples. Each CDR3 is given with its conserved first and last residue. Each record gives: CDR3 DNA, CDR3 protein, D gene, V gene, clone size, J gene. The D gene is left open where the match is weak. Size values are once, few and many counts, or a class for expanded clones, and some rows have none.

CDR3 DNA: TGTGCCAGCAGTTACTCGCGGACAGGTGAAGCTTTCTTT
CDR3 protein: CASSYSRTGEAFF
D gene: TRBD1
V gene: TRBV6-5
clone size: -
J gene: TRBJ1-1

CDR3 DNA: TGTGCCAGTAGTGGCACAGGGGGCTTAAACACTGAAGCTTTCTTT
CDR3 protein: CASSGTGGLNTEAFF
D gene: TRBD1
V gene: TRBV19
clone size: -
J gene: TRBJ1-1

CDR3 DNA: TGTGCCAGCAGCCCAGATGTTCAGTGGGGATCCTACGAGCAGTACTTC
CDR3 protein: CASSPDVQWGSYEQYF
D gene: -
V gene: TRBV7-8
clone size: few
J gene: TRBJ2-7

CDR3 DNA: TGTGCCAGCAGTTTAGGGTATATCCGGGAGCCCCAGCATTTT
CDR3 protein: CASSLGYIREPQHF
D gene: -
V gene: TRBV12-3/TRBV12-4
clone size: -
J gene: TRBJ1-5

CDR3 DNA: TGTGCCAGCCAGAGGGGGAGCGGTGTCGGAGGCTACACCTTC
CDR3 protein: CASQRGSGVGGYTF
D gene: -
V gene: TRBV12-3/TRBV12-4
clone size: few
J gene: TRBJ1-2

CDR3 DNA: TGTGCCAGCAGTGAAGCTCCTTGGGGACAGGGTGAAGCTTTCTTT
CDR3 protein: CASSEAPWGQGEAFF
D gene: TRBD1
V gene: TRBV2
clone size: few
J gene: TRBJ1-1

CDR3 DNA: TGTGCCAGCAGGCGCCGCAATGAGCAGTTCTTC
CDR3 protein: CASRRRNEQFF
D gene: -
V gene: TRBV6-5
clone size: -
J gene: TRBJ2-1

CDR3 DNA: TGCGCCAGCAGCCAAGTGGAGAGGACAGGGGATCAGCCCCAGCATTTT
CDR3 protein: CASSQVERTGDQPQHF
D gene: TRBD1
V gene: TRBV4-1
clone size: -
J gene: TRBJ1-5

CDR3 DNA: TGTGCCATCAGTAGGTTTGAGGGAGGCGGGTACAATGAGCAGTTCTTC
CDR3 protein: CAISRFEGGGYNEQFF
D gene: -
V gene: TRBV10-3
clone size: -
J gene: TRBJ2-1

CDR3 DNA: TGTGCCAGCAGTGGAGACAGGGGGACCACTGAAGCTTTCTTT
CDR3 protein: CASSGDRGTTEAFF
D gene: TRBD1
V gene: TRBV2
clone size: few
J gene: TRBJ1-1

CDR3 DNA: TGTGCCAGCAGTCCCCGGTCAGGGTCAAAACCCTACACTTACTACGAGCAGTACTTC
CDR3 protein: CASSPRSGSKPYTYYEQYF
D gene: -
V gene: TRBV27
clone size: -
J gene: TRBJ2-7

CDR3 DNA: TGCGCCAGCAGCTTGGCTACCGGAGGGGCCGAGCAGTACTTC
CDR3 protein: CASSLATGGAEQYF
D gene: -
V gene: TRBV5-1
clone size: -
J gene: TRBJ2-7

CDR3 DNA: TGTGCCAGCAGAGGTAGCGGGGGGACCTGGGCCCAGTACTTC
CDR3 protein: CASRGSGGTWAQYF
D gene: TRBD2
V gene: TRBV6-6
clone size: -
J gene: TRBJ2-5

CDR3 DNA: TGTGCCAGCAGCTTAGTGGGCGGTCACACTGAAGCTTTCTTT
CDR3 protein: CASSLVGGHTEAFF
D gene: -
V gene: TRBV7-2
clone size: many
J gene: TRBJ1-1

CDR3 DNA: TGTGCCAGCAGCAAACAGCGGGAGTCTAGCACAGATACGCAGTATTTT
CDR3 protein: CASSKQRESSTDTQYF
D gene: TRBD2
V gene: TRBV7-2
clone size: many
J gene: TRBJ2-3

CDR3 DNA: TGCGCCAGCAGCCAAACAATTCGGGAAAAACTGTTTTTT
CDR3 protein: CASSQTIREKLFF
D gene: -
V gene: TRBV4-1
clone size: many
J gene: TRBJ1-4

CDR3 DNA: TGTGCCAGCAATTTAGCGGGGGGGCGAGAGACCCAGTACTTC
CDR3 protein: CASNLAGGRETQYF
D gene: TRBD2
V gene: TRBV6-6
clone size: few
J gene: TRBJ2-5

CDR3 DNA: TGTGCCAGCCACCGGACAGGGAAGTCAGGAAACACCATATATTTT
CDR3 protein: CASHRTGKSGNTIYF
D gene: TRBD1
V gene: TRBV7-2
clone size: many
J gene: TRBJ1-3

CDR3 DNA: TGTGCCAGTACCGATCCCCCAGGGTCGGCCTATGGCTACACCTTC
CDR3 protein: CASTDPPGSAYGYTF
D gene: -
V gene: TRBV19
clone size: -
J gene: TRBJ1-2

CDR3 DNA: TGTGCCAGCACCACCACTCGGGGCGCGGGGGAGACCCAGTACTTC
CDR3 protein: CASTTTRGAGETQYF
D gene: -
V gene: TRBV6-1
clone size: -
J gene: TRBJ2-5

CDR3 DNA: TGCGCCAGCAGCAGAATAGCGGGGGGCGGGGAGAATGAGCAGTTCTTC
CDR3 protein: CASSRIAGGGENEQFF
D gene: TRBD2
V gene: TRBV5-1
clone size: -
J gene: TRBJ2-1

CDR3 DNA: TGTGCCAGCACCAACCCTGGGACAGGGGTCCCCATTGGCTACACCTTC
CDR3 protein: CASTNPGTGVPIGYTF
D gene: TRBD1
V gene: TRBV6-1
clone size: few
J gene: TRBJ1-2

CDR3 DNA: TGTGCCAGTAGCCTAACGGGACTAGAAAATTACGAGCAGTACTTC
CDR3 protein: CASSLTGLENYEQYF
D gene: TRBD2
V gene: TRBV2
clone size: few
J gene: TRBJ2-7

CDR3 DNA: TGTGCCAGCAGACCTCGGACCGTCAGCCCTTACGAGCAGTACTTC
CDR3 protein: CASRPRTVSPYEQYF
D gene: -
V gene: TRBV6-1
clone size: few
J gene: TRBJ2-7

CDR3 DNA: TGTGCCAGCACCACCACTACAGGGACCCTGAACACCGGGGAGCTGTTTTTT
CDR3 protein: CASTTTTGTLNTGELFF
D gene: -
V gene: TRBV6-1
clone size: -
J gene: TRBJ2-2

CDR3 DNA: TGTGCCAGTAGTATAGATTTTTGGGCGGGGAATCAGCCCCAGCATTTT
CDR3 protein: CASSIDFWAGNQPQHF
D gene: -
V gene: TRBV19
clone size: few
J gene: TRBJ1-5

CDR3 DNA: TGTGCCAGCAAACCTAGCGGCACAGATACGCAGTATTTT
CDR3 protein: CASKPSGTDTQYF
D gene: -
V gene: TRBV7-2
clone size: many
J gene: TRBJ2-3

CDR3 DNA: TGTGCCACCAGCAGAGATTTACGGGAGGGAAACACCATATATTTT
CDR3 protein: CATSRDLREGNTIYF
D gene: -
V gene: TRBV15
clone size: few
J gene: TRBJ1-3

CDR3 DNA: TGTGCCATCAGTGAGTCTGGGCTAGACGGGCAGTACTTC
CDR3 protein: CAISESGLDGQYF
D gene: -
V gene: TRBV10-3
clone size: -
J gene: TRBJ2-7

CDR3 DNA: TGTGCCAGCCGTAAGGAGAGGGGAATGAACACTGAAGCTTTCTTT
CDR3 protein: CASRKERGMNTEAFF
D gene: -
V gene: TRBV2
clone size: -
J gene: TRBJ1-1

CDR3 DNA: TGTGCCAGCAGTGGCGACACCTACTTTGTGGATACGCAGTATTTT
CDR3 protein: CASSGDTYFVDTQYF
D gene: -
V gene: TRBV6-1
clone size: -
J gene: TRBJ2-3

CDR3 DNA: TGTGCCAGCAGTTGGGACTATAAAGAGACCCAGTACTTC
CDR3 protein: CASSWDYKETQYF
D gene: TRBD2
V gene: TRBV12-3/TRBV12-4
clone size: -
J gene: TRBJ2-5

CDR3 DNA: TGTGCCAGCACCCCGGGACTAGCGGCCCTAAAGGAAGGGACCCAGTACTTC
CDR3 protein: CASTPGLAALKEGTQYF
D gene: TRBD2
V gene: TRBV12-3/TRBV12-4
clone size: few
J gene: TRBJ2-5

CDR3 DNA: TGCAGTGCTAGAGACAGACTTAACTATGGCTACACCTTC
CDR3 protein: CSARDRLNYGYTF
D gene: -
V gene: TRBV20-1
clone size: -
J gene: TRBJ1-2

CDR3 DNA: TGTGCCAGCAGTGAACTAACTAATGAAAAACTGTTTTTT
CDR3 protein: CASSELTNEKLFF
D gene: -
V gene: TRBV2
clone size: -
J gene: TRBJ1-4

CDR3 DNA: TGTGCCAGCAGCCATAGGACAGCAAGCACAGATACGCAGTATTTT
CDR3 protein: CASSHRTASTDTQYF
D gene: -
V gene: TRBV7-8
clone size: few
J gene: TRBJ2-3

CDR3 DNA: TGTGCCAGCAGAAGAGACAGGGGAGAGCACGGGGAGCTGTTTTTT
CDR3 protein: CASRRDRGEHGELFF
D gene: TRBD1
V gene: TRBV7-8
clone size: many
J gene: TRBJ2-2

CDR3 DNA: TGTGACAGCAGCTTAGTCCCGGGAGGTGAGGGTGAAAAACTGTTTTTT
CDR3 protein: CDSSLVPGGEGEKLFF
D gene: -
V gene: TRBV7-2
clone size: -
J gene: TRBJ1-4

CDR3 DNA: TGTGCCAGCAGCCCAGGTGTGATTAACTATGGCTACACCTTC
CDR3 protein: CASSPGVINYGYTF
D gene: -
V gene: TRBV7-1
clone size: -
J gene: TRBJ1-2

CDR3 DNA: TGCAGTGCTAGAGTGGCAGGCGGCCGTACTCCCTCTAACTATGGCTACACCTTC
CDR3 protein: CSARVAGGRTPSNYGYTF
D gene: -
V gene: TRBV20-1
clone size: few
J gene: TRBJ1-2

CDR3 DNA: TGTGCCAGCAGAACCGGGCTCGGGGGGGCCAACGTCCTGACTTTC
CDR3 protein: CASRTGLGGANVLTF
D gene: -
V gene: TRBV6-2/TRBV6-3
clone size: -
J gene: TRBJ2-6

CDR3 DNA: TGTGCCAGCAGCTTTTTGGCGAGGTCCCAGAGCACAGATACGCAGTATTTT
CDR3 protein: CASSFLARSQSTDTQYF
D gene: -
V gene: TRBV7-2
clone size: few
J gene: TRBJ2-3

CDR3 DNA: TGTGCCAGCAGAAAACGCGGATGGACGGGACAGGGGTTCGAGCAGTACTTC
CDR3 protein: CASRKRGWTGQGFEQYF
D gene: TRBD1
V gene: TRBV7-8
clone size: many
J gene: TRBJ2-7

CDR3 DNA: TGTGCCAGCAGCTTAACCCACAGGTCGACTAATGAAAAACTGTTTTTT
CDR3 protein: CASSLTHRSTNEKLFF
D gene: -
V gene: TRBV7-8
clone size: -
J gene: TRBJ1-4

CDR3 DNA: TGTGCCTGGACCTCCGGGACACTTGAAGCTTTCTTT
CDR3 protein: CAWTSGTLEAFF
D gene: -
V gene: TRBV30
clone size: few
J gene: TRBJ1-1

CDR3 DNA: TGTGCCAGTCAGAGGGCTACCTACGAGCAGTACTTC
CDR3 protein: CASQRATYEQYF
D gene: -
V gene: TRBV7-9
clone size: -
J gene: TRBJ2-7

CDR3 DNA: TGTGCCAGCAGCTTAGGGGGATTTAGCAATCAGCCCCAGCATTTT
CDR3 protein: CASSLGGFSNQPQHF
D gene: -
V gene: TRBV7-6
clone size: -
J gene: TRBJ1-5

CDR3 DNA: TGTGCCAGCAGCCGAGGGGAAGGGGCCACTGAAGCTTTCTTT
CDR3 protein: CASSRGEGATEAFF
D gene: -
V gene: TRBV6-5
clone size: few
J gene: TRBJ1-1

CDR3 DNA: TGTGCCAGCAGCTTAGGGACTCGGGATGAGCAGTTCTTC
CDR3 protein: CASSLGTRDEQFF
D gene: -
V gene: TRBV7-9
clone size: few
J gene: TRBJ2-1

CDR3 DNA: TGTGCCAGCAGCTTGAAGGTTGGGACCCAGTACTTC
CDR3 protein: CASSLKVGTQYF
D gene: -
V gene: TRBV7-9
clone size: -
J gene: TRBJ2-5